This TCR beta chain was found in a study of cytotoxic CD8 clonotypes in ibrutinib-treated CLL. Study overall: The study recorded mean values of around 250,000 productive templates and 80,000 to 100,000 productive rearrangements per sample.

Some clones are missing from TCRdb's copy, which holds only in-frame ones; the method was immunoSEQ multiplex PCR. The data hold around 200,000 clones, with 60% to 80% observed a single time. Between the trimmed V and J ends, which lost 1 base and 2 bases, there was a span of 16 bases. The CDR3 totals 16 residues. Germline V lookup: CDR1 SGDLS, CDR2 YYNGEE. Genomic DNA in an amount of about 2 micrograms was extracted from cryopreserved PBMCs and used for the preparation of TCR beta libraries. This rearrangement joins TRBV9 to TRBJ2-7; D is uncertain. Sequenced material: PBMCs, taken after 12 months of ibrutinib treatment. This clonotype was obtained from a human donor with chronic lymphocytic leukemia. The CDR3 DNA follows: TGTGCCAGCAGCGTACTGTCCCTTGCGGCACCCTACGAGCAGTACTTC. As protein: CASSVLSLAAPYEQYF.